Sequencing of this T cell receptor beta chain was carried out in a study of neurological immune-mediated disorders. This clonotype was counted many times. No antigen is known for it. Trimming took off 1 base at V and 1 base at J, with 19 bases between the two ends. Germline CDR1 is LGHDT and CDR2 is YNNKEL (reference sequence). This CDR3 is 18 amino acids long. The making of cDNA relied on 5'RACE with 10-nucleotide random UMIs. Every sequencing run produced over 170 million TCR-beta sequences, and the sequences from any one run covered 15-18 subjects. Via MiXCR, TCRdb re-called the 5' RACE reads, giving one row per CDR3 protein. The table has almost 85,000 distinct CDR3 sequences, 2.6% seen once; the top ten hold about 1%. General observations from the study: CDR3 amino acid sequences of expanded clones were not shared across subjects, a result suggesting private repertoires in all groups. HTLV-1-associated myelopathy showed the most TCR clonal expansion; multiple sclerosis the least, below healthy controls.

Sequencing was performed on PBMCs. The sequence derives from a woman in her twenties or thirties with multiple sclerosis. The chain has TRBV3-1 and TRBJ1-1; weak D call: TRBD1 (6 bases). CDR3 residues: CASSQVRESGAPNTEAFF. The CDR3 coding sequence is TGTGCCAGCAGCCAAGTACGGGAGTCAGGGGCCCCGAACACTGAAGCTTTCTTT.